The 16 T cell receptor beta chains in this list originate from one sample, sequenced in a study of blood T cell repertoires in COVID-19. TCRdb's copy holds only in-frame clones and misses some; the assay was immunoSEQ multiplex PCR. The sample has more than 350,000 clones; 70% to 90% are singletons. Sequenced: PBMCs or T cells enriched from blood (not recorded which). Source of these receptors: a woman under 30 who had been exposed to COVID-19.

The chain couples TRBV6-5 to TRBJ2-3; 10 nucleotides agree with TRBD1. Trimming removed 7 bases from V and 6 bases from J; junction bases left unmatched: 7. Germline V gene lookup returns CDR1 MNHEY and CDR2 SVGAGI. This CDR3 has 14 residues. The CDR3 DNA follows: TGTGCCAGCAACACGGGACAGGGGTCGGATACGCAGTATTTT. Its translation: CASNTGQGSDTQYF.

V is TRBV7-9 and J is TRBJ1-1, with a possible D match to TRBD1 (6 bases). V lost 1 base and J 2 bases, leaving 11 bases between the germline ends. Germline V gene lookup returns CDR1 SEHNR and CDR2 FQNEAQ (reference sequence). The CDR3 sequence is 15 residues long. This CDR3 reads CASSLDLQGNTEAFF. CDR3 sequence (DNA): TGTGCCAGCAGCTTAGACTTACAGGGTAACACTGAAGCTTTCTTT.

This clone was counted between two and nine times. The same CDR3 also results from other DNA sequences found in this sample. The J gene is TRBJ1-2, the V gene TRBV5-1; D is undetermined. Trimming took 2 bases from V and 1 from J, leaving 9 bases between them. The length of the CDR3 is 14 residues. Germline CDR1 is SGHRS and CDR2 is YFSETQ. In nucleotides, the CDR3 is TGCGCCAGCAGCTTATCTTCCAGTAACTATGGCTACACCTTC. Translation gives CASSLSSSNYGYTF. The entire variable domain, with the rest obtained from reference TRBV5-1 and TRBJ1-2, is as follows: KAGVTQTPRYLIKTRGQQVTLSCSPISGHRSVSWYQQTPGQGLQFLFEYFSETQRNKGNFPGRFSGRQFSNSRSEMNVSTLELGDSALYLCASSLSSSNYGYTFGSGTRLTVV.

This clone occurred a few times. The chain is built from TRBV14 and TRBJ1-2; 10 nucleotides align to TRBD1. Losses at the gene ends were 2 bases for V and 7 bases for J; bases not matched to a gene: 4. Per germline, CDR1 SGHDN and CDR2 FVKESK. CDR3 length: 14 amino acids. The CDR3 protein is CASSQTGTGVGYTF. CDR3 nucleotides: TGTGCCAGCAGCCAAACCGGGACAGGGGTTGGCTACACCTTC. The whole variable domain, remainder taken from reference TRBV14 and TRBJ1-2, is EAGVTQFPSHSVIEKGQTVTLRCDPISGHDNLYWYRRVMGKEIKFLLHFVKESKQDESGMPNNRFLAERTGGTYSTLKVQPAELEDSGVYFCASSQTGTGVGYTFGSGTRLTVV.

The chain joins TRBV7-2 to TRBJ2-4, with D possibly TRBD2 on 5 matching bases. The germline V gene encodes CDR1 SGHTA and CDR2 FQGNSA. The V gene lost 5 bases and the J gene lost 1 base, with 15 bases spanning the gap. This CDR3 is 16 amino acids long. CDR3 nucleotide sequence: TGTGCCAGCAGCCCCCGACGGGATGAGGCCAAAAACATTCAGTACTTC. Translated, it gives CASSPRRDEAKNIQYF.

The gene calls are TRBV2 and TRBJ1-2; D perhaps matches TRBD1 (6 bases). The ends were cut back, 7 bases at V and 8 bases at J, with 17 bases in the middle. The V gene's germline CDR1 is SNHLY and CDR2 FYNNEI. This CDR3 region has 13 residues. CDR3 region: CASTILQGNGYTF. Written as DNA, the CDR3 is TGTGCCAGCACCATTCTCCAGGGGAACGGCTACACCTTC.

J is TRBJ1-5 and V is TRBV5-8; TRBD1 is a possible D gene (6 bases). Germline values: CDR1 SGHTS, CDR2 YDEGEE. The CDR3 has 15 amino acids. V dropped 1 base and J dropped 4 bases, with 12 bases sitting between them. The DNA for the CDR3 is TGTGCCAGCAGCTTGTCCAGGGGTGGAAATCAGCCCCAGCATTTT. It translates to CASSLSRGGNQPQHF.

The genes are TRBV11-2 and TRBJ2-7, with TRBD1 as a possible D gene (6 bases). The ends were cut back, 1 base at V and 2 bases at J, with 18 bases in the middle. The germline gives CDR1 SGHAT, CDR2 FQNNGV. The CDR3 has 17 amino acids. CDR3 bases: TGTGCCAGCAGCTTAGGGGACAAGGCTTTTGGCCCCTACGAGCAGTACTTC. Amino acid sequence: CASSLGDKAFGPYEQYF.

The chain combines TRBV5-1 with TRBJ2-7; 7 bases match TRBD1. This CDR3 has 16 residues. CDR1 and CDR2 from the germline V gene are SGHRS and YFSETQ. Unmatched junction bases numbered 16, after V lost 3 bases and J lost 7 bases. CDR3 loop: CASSSARGQGEGEQYF. The CDR3 DNA follows: TGCGCCAGCAGCTCGGCTAGGGGCCAGGGGGAAGGGGAGCAGTACTTC.

The chain employs TRBV28 and TRBJ2-1, with D tentatively TRBD2 (7 bases). Germline V gene sequence: CDR1 MDHEN, CDR2 SYDVKM. The CDR3 is 14 residues long. Trimming left V 10 bases short and J 4 bases short, with 17 bases between. Here the CDR3 reads CATSRGGLYNEQFF. The CDR3 DNA reads as TGTGCCACCTCAAGGGGGGGCCTATACAATGAGCAGTTCTTC. Filled out from reference TRBV28 and TRBJ2-1, the complete variable domain reads DVKVTQSSRYLVKRTGEKVFLECVQDMDHENMFWYRQDPGLGLRLIYFSYDVKMKEKGDIPEGYSVSREKKERFSLILESASTNQTSMYLCATSRGGLYNEQFFGPGTRLTVL.

This chain joins TRBV28 and TRBJ2-7, with 7 bases matching TRBD1. V lost 4 bases and J lost 0; bases outside the gene matches: 3. The CDR3 contains 14 residues. Per germline, CDR1 MDHEN and CDR2 SYDVKM. The CDR3 here is CASSSGQRSYEQYF. In nucleotides, the CDR3 is TGTGCCAGCAGTTCGGGACAGCGCTCCTACGAGCAGTACTTC.

The chain couples TRBV6-2 or TRBV6-3 to TRBJ1-3, with D perhaps matching TRBD1 (5 bases). Germline V lookup: CDR1 MNHEY, CDR2 SVGEGT. The CDR3 has 14 residues. Trimming left V 5 bases short and J 0 bases short, with 8 bases between. The CDR3 bases are TGTGCCAGCAGTGCAGGGTTCTCTGGAAACACCATATATTTT. Protein: CASSAGFSGNTIYF.

This clone was picked up one time. V and J are TRBV7-2 and TRBJ2-1; 8 bases fit TRBD2. After removal of 7 bases from V and 5 bases from J, the junction contained 10 bases not matched to a gene. Germline V gene sequence: CDR1 SGHTA, CDR2 FQGNSA. The CDR3 loop spans 15 amino acids. The CDR3, as DNA: TGTGCCAGCACTCCCTCGGGGGGGCGTCACAATGAGCAGTTCTTC. Translating it yields CASTPSGGRHNEQFF.

The chain employs TRBV27 and TRBJ2-7, with D possibly TRBD2 on 5 matching bases. V lost 5 bases to trimming and J lost 4 bases, with 18 bases between them. CDR1 and CDR2 (germline): MNHEY, SMNVEV (reference sequence). The CDR3 has 15 residues. This CDR3 reads CASSPDRGPYYEQYF. The CDR3 region has the DNA TGTGCCAGCAGTCCCGATCGGGGTCCCTATTACGAGCAGTACTTC.

V usage is TRBV29-1 and J usage is TRBJ2-3; the D gene is possibly TRBD1 (6 bases). This CDR3 has 16 amino acids. Germline CDR1 reads SQVTM; CDR2 reads ANQGSEA. Trimming left V 4 bases short and J 0 bases short, with 17 bases between. The CDR3 region is CSVAGTPVLSTDTQYF. CDR3 nucleotides: TGCAGCGTTGCCGGGACACCGGTTCTGAGCACAGATACGCAGTATTTT.

For the CDR3, the DNA is TGTGCCAGCAGTCGCTCGTCCGGGACAGCCTCCTACGAGCAGTACTTC. This sequence encodes CASSRSSGTASYEQYF. The rearrangement links TRBV3-1 (or the pseudogene TRBV3-2) to TRBJ2-7, with 7 bases that match TRBD1. Germline V gives CDR1 LGHDT, CDR2 YNNKEL (reference sequence). The V gene end was trimmed by 6 bases and the J gene end by 0 bases; junction bases not matched to a gene: 11. This CDR3 has 16 residues.